The 17 T cell receptor beta chains below come from one sample, sequenced in a study of T cell responses to AZD1222 COVID-19 vaccine. Assay: immunoSEQ multiplex PCR; the TCRdb copy retains only in-frame clones and omits some. Among 120,000 or so clones listed, around 92% were seen once. The source was peripheral blood, collected 28 days after the second AZD1222 dose. The receptors derive from an adult who received the AZD1222 COVID-19 vaccine.

This chain uses TRBV20-1 with TRBJ2-7; D not resolved. The CDR3 is 11 residues long. Per the germline V gene, CDR1 is DFQATT and CDR2 is SNEGSKA (reference sequence). CDR3: CSVRSSYEQYF. CDR3 sequence (DNA): TGCAGCGTCCGGAGCTCCTACGAGCAGTACTTC.

V is TRBV28 and J is TRBJ2-7; D may be TRBD1 (5 bases). Germline V CDR1 and CDR2: MDHEN, SYDVKM. This CDR3 contains 15 residues. Trimming pared 5 bases from V and 3 bases from J, leaving 17 bases between. The CDR3 DNA is TGTGCCAGCAGTCAAACCCCGGCAGGGCTCTACGAGCAGTACTTC. As protein: CASSQTPAGLYEQYF.

In this sample, this clone turned up once. The gene calls are TRBV18 and TRBJ2-7; tentative D call: TRBD2 (5 bases). This CDR3 contains 13 residues. V was clipped by 2 bases and J by 7 bases, with 12 bases between them. Germline V gives CDR1 KGHSH, CDR2 LQKENI. In DNA form, the CDR3 reads TGTGCCAGCTCACCATTGTCCGGCGGGGAGCAGTACTTC. Translation: CASSPLSGGEQYF.

V gene TRBV6-5 combines with J gene TRBJ1-5, with D perhaps matching TRBD1 (5 bases). This CDR3 is built from 15 residues. Trimming pared 5 bases from V and 5 bases from J, leaving 16 bases between. Germline V lookup: CDR1 MNHEY, CDR2 SVGAGI. In DNA, the CDR3 is TGTGCCAGCAGTCTAAGCGGTCCGGGGGATCAGCCCCAGCATTTT. The encoded protein is CASSLSGPGDQPQHF.

The chain uses TRBV10-3 and TRBJ2-7; the match to TRBD1 covers 10 bases. This CDR3 comprises 12 residues. Trimming cost V 10 bases and J 3 bases; bases outside gene matches: 3. Germline lookup yields CDR1 ENHRY and CDR2 SYGVKD. The CDR3, as DNA: TGTGCCACTGGGACAGGGGACTACGAGCAGTACTTC. It is translated as CATGTGDYEQYF.

The chain recombines TRBV7-6 with TRBJ2-1; 8 positions match TRBD1. J lost 6 bases, V lost 5 bases, and 3 bases had no gene match. Per the germline V gene, CDR1 is SGHVS and CDR2 is FNYEAQ. This CDR3 comprises 13 residues. CDR3 sequence reads: CASSQDRANEQFF. The CDR3 DNA reads TGTGCCAGCAGCCAGGACAGGGCCAATGAGCAGTTCTTC.

The chain carries TRBV9 and TRBJ2-7, with 8 bases aligning to TRBD1. Germline lookup yields CDR1 SGDLS and CDR2 YYNGEE. This CDR3 is 15 amino acids long. The J segment lost 0 bases and the V segment lost 0 bases, leaving 2 bases of the junction unmatched. DNA for the CDR3: TGTGCCAGCAGCGTAGCGGGACAGGACTCCTACGAGCAGTACTTC. This codes for CASSVAGQDSYEQYF.

In DNA, the CDR3 is TGCAGTGCTAGCGGGGAATACGAGCAGTACTTC. This translates into CSASGEYEQYF. V usage is TRBV20-1 and J usage is TRBJ2-7; tentative D call: TRBD2 (5 bases). V lost 3 bases, J lost 4 bases, and 7 bases lay in between. Germline V gene sequence: CDR1 DFQATT, CDR2 SNEGSKA (reference sequence). The CDR3 contains 11 residues.

This chain joins TRBV28 and TRBJ1-2; D is possibly TRBD1 (6 bases). CDR1 is MDHEN and CDR2 is SYDVKM in the germline V gene. The CDR3 covers 14 residues. V lost 7 bases and J lost 5, with 17 bases in between. DNA for the CDR3: TGTGCCAGCACCCCAACGGGGGGCCCTTATGGCTACACCTTC. Its protein is CASTPTGGPYGYTF.

The chain carries TRBV9 and TRBJ2-7, with TRBD2 as a possible D gene (5 bases). Germline V gives CDR1 SGDLS, CDR2 YYNGEE. There are 14 residues in the CDR3. The V and J ends lost 4 bases and 2 bases respectively, with 13 bases between them. The CDR3 spells CASSMDGGTYEQYF. DNA for the CDR3: TGTGCCAGCAGCATGGACGGAGGCACCTACGAGCAGTACTTC. Full variable domain (outside the CDR3, taken from reference TRBV9 and TRBJ2-7): DSGVTQTPKHLITATGQRVTLRCSPRSGDLSVYWYQQSLDQGLQFLIQYYNGEERAKGNILERFSAQQFPDLHSELNLSSLELGDSALYFCASSMDGGTYEQYFGPGTRLTVT.

CDR3 bases: TGTGCCAGCAGCCTCGGGGCGGGAGCAGATACGCAGTATTTT. Translation gives CASSLGAGADTQYF. J is TRBJ2-3 and V is TRBV4-2, with TRBD2 matching 7 bases. The CDR3 loop spans 14 amino acids. Germline values: CDR1 LGHNA, CDR2 YNFKEQ. The ends lost 4 bases at V and 4 bases at J; junction bases unmatched: 5.

J is TRBJ1-2 and V is TRBV7-2, with a possible D match to TRBD1 (6 bases). The CDR3 has 14 amino acids. Trimming took off 3 bases at V and 4 bases at J, with 12 bases between the two ends. Germline CDR1 SGHTA, CDR2 FQGNSA. The CDR3 sequence is CASSLADRLYGYTF. DNA of the CDR3: TGTGCCAGCAGCTTGGCGGACAGACTCTATGGCTACACCTTC.

This chain links TRBV7-2 with TRBJ2-1; the D gene is possibly TRBD2 (5 bases). Per germline, CDR1 SGHTA and CDR2 FQGNSA. With 8 bases removed from V and 0 bases from J, the gap between germline ends came to 11 bases. CDR3 length: 14 residues. CDR3 DNA sequence: TGTGCCAGCCGCAGCGGACTCTCCTACAATGAGCAGTTCTTC. It codes for CASRSGLSYNEQFF.

The chain has TRBV9 and TRBJ1-2, with D perhaps matching TRBD1 (6 bases). The V and J ends lost 3 bases and 4 bases respectively, with 16 bases between them. Germline V gene data show CDR1 as SGDLS and CDR2 as YYNGEE. The CDR3 totals 15 residues. The CDR3 DNA is TGTGCCAGCAGCGCCCCCAGGGGAACAGCCTATGGCTACACCTTC. Translated, it gives CASSAPRGTAYGYTF.

The rearrangement links TRBV7-9 to TRBJ1-4, with D perhaps matching TRBD1 (5 bases). Between the trimmed V and J ends, which lost 5 bases and 4 bases, there was a span of 11 bases. CDR1 and CDR2 (germline): SEHNR, FQNEAQ (reference sequence). The CDR3 contains 14 residues. CDR3 DNA: TGTGCCAGCAGCCCCCCGGGGGGTAATGAAAAACTGTTTTTT. Translated, it gives CASSPPGGNEKLFF.

This clone was counted a few times. The sample carries other DNA sequences with the same CDR3. CDR3 loop: CASRRNTEAFF. CDR3 nucleotide sequence: TGTGCCAGCAGAAGGAACACTGAAGCTTTCTTT. This sequence joins TRBV2 and TRBJ1-1; no reliable D call. The V gene's germline CDR1 is SNHLY and CDR2 FYNNEI. This CDR3 has 11 amino acids. Trimming shortened V by 6 bases and J by 1 base, and 3 bases separated the two germline ends.

This chain connects TRBV6-6 to TRBJ2-2; 8 positions match TRBD1. The CDR3 is made up of 16 amino acids. The ends lost 2 bases at V and 4 bases at J; junction bases unmatched: 6. CDR1 is MNHNY, CDR2 SVGAGI, per germline (reference sequence). CDR3 region: CASSYGAGGGTGELFF. For the CDR3, the DNA is TGTGCCAGCAGTTACGGGGCAGGGGGCGGCACCGGGGAGCTGTTTTTT.